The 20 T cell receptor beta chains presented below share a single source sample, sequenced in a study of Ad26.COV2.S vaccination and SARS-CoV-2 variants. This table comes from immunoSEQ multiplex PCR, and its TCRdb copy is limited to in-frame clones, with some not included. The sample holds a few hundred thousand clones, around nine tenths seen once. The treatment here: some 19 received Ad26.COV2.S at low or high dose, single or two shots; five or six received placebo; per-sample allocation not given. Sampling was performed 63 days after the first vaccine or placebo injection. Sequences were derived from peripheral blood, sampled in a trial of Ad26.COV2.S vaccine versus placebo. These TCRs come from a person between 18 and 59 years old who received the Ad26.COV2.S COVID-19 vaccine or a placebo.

DNA of the CDR3: TGTGCCTGGAGTCAAGGGAAAAAGACCCAGTACTTC. Amino acids: CAWSQGKKTQYF. The chain joins TRBV30 to TRBJ2-5; D not certain. Germline V gives CDR1 GTSNPN, CDR2 SVGIG (reference sequence). V gave up 2 bases and J gave up 6 bases, with 10 bases separating them. There are 12 residues in the CDR3.

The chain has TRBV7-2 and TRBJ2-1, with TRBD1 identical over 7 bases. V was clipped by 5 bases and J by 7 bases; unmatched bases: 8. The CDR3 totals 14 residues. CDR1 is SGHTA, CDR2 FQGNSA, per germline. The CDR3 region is CASSLRTGRNEQFF. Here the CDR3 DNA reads TGTGCCAGCAGCCTTCGGACAGGAAGGAATGAGCAGTTCTTC.

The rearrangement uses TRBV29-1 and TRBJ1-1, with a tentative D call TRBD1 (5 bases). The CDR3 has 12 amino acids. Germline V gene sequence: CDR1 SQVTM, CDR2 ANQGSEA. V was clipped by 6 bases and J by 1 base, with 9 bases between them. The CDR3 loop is CSVPTGNTEAFF. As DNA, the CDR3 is TGCAGCGTCCCAACAGGGAACACTGAAGCTTTCTTT.

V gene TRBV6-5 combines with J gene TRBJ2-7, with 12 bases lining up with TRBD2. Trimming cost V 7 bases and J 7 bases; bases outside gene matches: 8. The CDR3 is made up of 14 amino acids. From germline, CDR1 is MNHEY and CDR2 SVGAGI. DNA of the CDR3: TGTGCCAGCATTAGACTAGCGGGAGAGTATGAGCAGTACTTC. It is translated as CASIRLAGEYEQYF.

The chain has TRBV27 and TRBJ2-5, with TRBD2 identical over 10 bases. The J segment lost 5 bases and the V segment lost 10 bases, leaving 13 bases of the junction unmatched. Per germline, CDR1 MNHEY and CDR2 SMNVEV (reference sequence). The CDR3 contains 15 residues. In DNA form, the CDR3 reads TGTGCCACAACCATGGTAGCGGGAGGCTATGAGACCCAGTACTTC. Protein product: CATTMVAGGYETQYF.

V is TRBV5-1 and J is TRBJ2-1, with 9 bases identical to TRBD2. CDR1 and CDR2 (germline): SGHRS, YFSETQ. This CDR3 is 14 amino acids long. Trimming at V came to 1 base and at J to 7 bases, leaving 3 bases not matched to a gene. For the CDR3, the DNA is TGCGCCAGCAGCTTGTCTAGCGGGAAAAATGAGCAGTTCTTC. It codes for CASSLSSGKNEQFF.

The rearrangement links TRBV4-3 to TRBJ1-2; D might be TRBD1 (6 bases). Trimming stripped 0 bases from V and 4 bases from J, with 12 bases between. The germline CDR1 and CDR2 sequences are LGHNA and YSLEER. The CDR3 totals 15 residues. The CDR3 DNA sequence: TGCGCCAGCAGCCAAGATAGGGGGGCCGGCTATGGCTACACCTTC. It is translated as CASSQDRGAGYGYTF.

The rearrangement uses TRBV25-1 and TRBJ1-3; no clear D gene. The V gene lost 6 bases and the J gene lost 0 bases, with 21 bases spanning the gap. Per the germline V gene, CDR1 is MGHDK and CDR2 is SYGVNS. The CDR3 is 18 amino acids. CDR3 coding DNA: TGTGCCAGCAGCAATCACGCAAACAGAGGGCCCTCTGGAAACACCATATATTTT. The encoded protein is CASSNHANRGPSGNTIYF. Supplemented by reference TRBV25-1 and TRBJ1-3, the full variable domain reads EADIYQTPRYLVIGTGKKITLECSQTMGHDKMYWYQQDPGMELHLIHYSYGVNSTEKGDLSSESTVSRIRTEHFPLTLESARPSHTSQYLCASSNHANRGPSGNTIYFGEGSWLTVV.

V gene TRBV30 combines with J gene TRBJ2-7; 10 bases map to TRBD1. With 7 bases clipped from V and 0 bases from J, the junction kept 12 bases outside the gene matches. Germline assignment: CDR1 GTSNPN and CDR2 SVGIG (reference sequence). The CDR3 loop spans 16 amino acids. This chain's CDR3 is CASKEVRTGGSYEQYF. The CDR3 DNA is TGTGCCTCAAAGGAAGTCCGGACAGGGGGCTCCTACGAGCAGTACTTC.

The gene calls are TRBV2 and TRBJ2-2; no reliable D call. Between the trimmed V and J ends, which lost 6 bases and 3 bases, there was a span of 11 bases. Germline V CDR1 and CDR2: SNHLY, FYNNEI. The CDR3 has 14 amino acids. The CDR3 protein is CASSSDGDTGELFF. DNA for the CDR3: TGTGCCAGCAGCTCCGACGGAGACACCGGGGAGCTGTTTTTT.

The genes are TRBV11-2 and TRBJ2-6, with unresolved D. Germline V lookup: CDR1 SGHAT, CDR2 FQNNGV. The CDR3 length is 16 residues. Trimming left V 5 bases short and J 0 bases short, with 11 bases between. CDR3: CASSAVVDSGANVLTF. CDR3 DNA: TGTGCCAGCAGCGCCGTCGTAGACTCTGGGGCCAACGTCCTGACTTTC.

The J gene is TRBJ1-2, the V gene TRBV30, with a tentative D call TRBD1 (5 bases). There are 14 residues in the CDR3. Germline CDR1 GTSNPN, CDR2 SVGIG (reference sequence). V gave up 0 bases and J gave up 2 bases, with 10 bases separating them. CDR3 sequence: CAWSVNRLNYGYTF. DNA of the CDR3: TGTGCCTGGAGTGTAAACAGGCTGAACTATGGCTACACCTTC.

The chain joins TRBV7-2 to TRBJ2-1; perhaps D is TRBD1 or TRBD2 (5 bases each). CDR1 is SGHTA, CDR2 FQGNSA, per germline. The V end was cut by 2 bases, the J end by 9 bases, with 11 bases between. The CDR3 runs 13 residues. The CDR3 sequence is CASSLKVGVEQFF. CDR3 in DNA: TGTGCCAGCAGCTTAAAGGTGGGGGTTGAGCAGTTCTTC.

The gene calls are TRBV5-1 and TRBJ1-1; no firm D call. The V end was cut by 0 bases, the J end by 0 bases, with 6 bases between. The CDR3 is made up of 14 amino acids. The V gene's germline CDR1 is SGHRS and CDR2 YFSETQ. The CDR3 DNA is TGCGCCAGCAGCTTGGGCTCAGTGAACACTGAAGCTTTCTTT. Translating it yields CASSLGSVNTEAFF.

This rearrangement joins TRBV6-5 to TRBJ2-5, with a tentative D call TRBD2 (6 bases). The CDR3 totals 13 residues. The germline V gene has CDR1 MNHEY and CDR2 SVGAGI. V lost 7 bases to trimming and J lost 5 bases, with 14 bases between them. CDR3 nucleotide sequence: TGTGCCAGCAATAGCGGAGCCAGGGAGACCCAGTACTTC. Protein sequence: CASNSGARETQYF.

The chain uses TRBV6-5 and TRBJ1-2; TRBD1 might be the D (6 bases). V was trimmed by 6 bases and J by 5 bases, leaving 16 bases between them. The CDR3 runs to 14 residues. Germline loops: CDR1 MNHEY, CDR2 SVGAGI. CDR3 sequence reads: CASRLVTGWYGYTF. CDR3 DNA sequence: TGTGCCAGCAGGCTTGTAACAGGGTGGTATGGCTACACCTTC.

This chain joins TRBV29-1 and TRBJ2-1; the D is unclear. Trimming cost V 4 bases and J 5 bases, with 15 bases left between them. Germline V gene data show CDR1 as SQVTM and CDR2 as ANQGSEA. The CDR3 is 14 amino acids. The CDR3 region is CSVGGVSGHNEQFF. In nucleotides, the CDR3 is TGCAGCGTTGGTGGGGTTTCGGGCCACAATGAGCAGTTCTTC.

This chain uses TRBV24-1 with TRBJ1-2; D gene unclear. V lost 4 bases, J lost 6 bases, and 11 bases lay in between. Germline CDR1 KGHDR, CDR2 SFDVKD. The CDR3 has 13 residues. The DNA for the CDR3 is TGTGCCACCAGTGAACCTCTGAAGAATGGCTACACCTTC. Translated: CATSEPLKNGYTF.

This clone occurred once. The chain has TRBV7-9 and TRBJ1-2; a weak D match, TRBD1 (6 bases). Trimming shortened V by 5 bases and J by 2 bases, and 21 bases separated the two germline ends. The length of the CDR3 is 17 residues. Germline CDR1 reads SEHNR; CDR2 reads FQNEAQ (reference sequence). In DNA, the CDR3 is TGTGCCAGCAGCCGTGGGACACCAAACCTTAAGAACTATGGCTACACCTTC. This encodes CASSRGTPNLKNYGYTF.

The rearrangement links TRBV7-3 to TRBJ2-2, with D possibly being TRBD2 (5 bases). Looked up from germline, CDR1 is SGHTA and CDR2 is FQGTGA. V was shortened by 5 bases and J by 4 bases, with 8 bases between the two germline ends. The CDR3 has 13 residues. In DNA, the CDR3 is TGTGCCAGCAGCCCCGGGATCACCGGGGAGCTGTTTTTT. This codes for CASSPGITGELFF.